One and the same sample provided the 12 T cell receptor beta chains below, sequenced in a study of blood T cell repertoires in COVID-19. This table comes from immunoSEQ multiplex PCR, and its TCRdb copy is limited to in-frame clones, with some not included. The top ten hold approximately 2.1% of the sample, which has about 50,000 clones, about 83% seen once. The sequenced material came from peripheral blood. These receptors were obtained from a woman aged 60-70 years with acute or convalescent COVID-19.

The V call is TRBV5-1, the J call TRBJ1-1; TRBD1 agrees at 7 bases. The V gene's germline CDR1 is SGHRS and CDR2 YFSETQ. This CDR3 region has 17 residues. V was clipped by 1 base and J by 5 bases; unmatched bases: 14. The CDR3 here is CASSLRDRLTSKTEAFF. In DNA, the CDR3 is TGCGCCAGCAGCTTGCGGGACAGACTAACTTCAAAAACTGAAGCTTTCTTT.

The chain has TRBV3-1 (or the pseudogene TRBV3-2) and TRBJ1-2; perhaps TRBD1 as D (6 bases). CDR1 LGHDT and CDR2 YNNKEL come from the germline V gene (reference sequence). This CDR3 region has 15 residues. V was cut by 3 bases and J by 3 bases, with 14 bases left in between. The CDR3 region has the DNA TGTGCCAGCAGCCACCGAACCCCAGGGGACTATGGCTACACCTTC. Protein: CASSHRTPGDYGYTF.

The CDR3 coding sequence is TGTGCCAGCAGTCCCGTCGGTTGGCGGGGGGACACAGATACGCAGTATTTT. Translated: CASSPVGWRGDTDTQYF. This sequence joins TRBV6-2 or TRBV6-3 and TRBJ2-3; 8 bases are a match to TRBD2. Losses at the gene ends were 5 bases for V and 2 bases for J; bases not matched to a gene: 12. Germline V lookup: CDR1 MNHEY, CDR2 SVGEGT. The CDR3 sequence is 17 residues long.

The chain combines TRBV18 with TRBJ1-6; 7 positions match TRBD1. The J segment lost 10 bases and the V segment lost 5 bases, leaving 11 bases of the junction unmatched. The CDR3 runs 15 residues. The germline V gene encodes CDR1 KGHSH and CDR2 LQKENI. CDR3 sequence (DNA): TGTGCCAGCTCAGCAGATAACAGGGGCAAGTCACCCCTCCACTTT. This gives the protein CASSADNRGKSPLHF.

The chain joins TRBV20-1 to TRBJ2-1; TRBD2 might be the D (6 bases). Trimming took 3 bases from V and 5 from J, leaving 14 bases between them. The CDR3 is 14 amino acids. Germline V lookup: CDR1 DFQATT, CDR2 SNEGSKA (reference sequence). Here the CDR3 DNA reads TGCAGTGCTAGTAGCGGCGTGACTGACAATGAGCAGTTCTTC. Its protein is CSASSGVTDNEQFF.

In nucleotides, the CDR3 is TGTGCCATTGGGACTTCGAGAAGCTACGAGCAGTACTTC. It is translated as CAIGTSRSYEQYF. The chain couples TRBV6-6 to TRBJ2-7; D perhaps matches TRBD2 (6 bases). V was trimmed by 10 bases and J by 3 bases, leaving 16 bases between them. This CDR3 contains 13 residues. Germline V lookup: CDR1 MNHNY, CDR2 SVGAGI (reference sequence).

The V and J genes are TRBV19 and TRBJ1-1; TRBD1 might be the D (5 bases). Germline-derived CDR1 and CDR2 are LNHDA and SQIVND (reference sequence). The CDR3 has 14 residues. The germline V and J ends were trimmed by 6 bases and 3 bases, with 14 bases remaining between them. The CDR3 spells CASSHRGGDTEAFF. The CDR3 DNA sequence: TGTGCCAGTAGCCATAGGGGAGGGGACACTGAAGCTTTCTTT.

V is TRBV5-8 and J is TRBJ1-5; 8 nucleotides match TRBD1. The germline gives CDR1 SGHTS, CDR2 YDEGEE. After removal of 4 bases from V and 7 bases from J, the junction contained 10 bases not matched to a gene. The CDR3 covers 15 residues. As DNA, the CDR3 is TGTGCCAGCAGCCCGGACAGGGCCGGGGAACAGCCCCAGCATTTT. It specifies CASSPDRAGEQPQHF.

The chain combines TRBV3-1 (or the pseudogene TRBV3-2) with TRBJ1-1, with 7 bases that match TRBD1. Unmatched junction bases numbered 22, after V lost 7 bases and J lost 11 bases. Per the germline V gene, CDR1 is LGHDT and CDR2 is YNNKEL (reference sequence). CDR3 length equals 16 residues. This CDR3 reads CASTPTMTGQAGGAFF. DNA for the CDR3: TGTGCCAGCACCCCAACTATGACAGGGCAGGCCGGTGGGGCTTTCTTT.

The sample holds a few counts of this clone. This chain connects TRBV30 to TRBJ1-4, with unresolved D. In germline, CDR1 is GTSNPN, CDR2 SVGIG (reference sequence). The CDR3 length is 15 residues. V lost 0 bases and J 2 bases, leaving 10 bases between the germline ends. This CDR3 reads CAWSVSKRTNEKLFF. For the CDR3, the DNA is TGTGCCTGGAGTGTATCAAAACGGACTAATGAAAAACTGTTTTTT.

V is TRBV27 and J is TRBJ2-1, with D unresolved. The germline V and J ends were trimmed by 2 bases and 3 bases, with 11 bases remaining between them. CDR1 is MNHEY and CDR2 is SMNVEV in the germline V gene (reference sequence). This CDR3 spans 15 amino acids. The CDR3 DNA sequence: TGTGCCAGCAGTTTACTTCCAGAAAACTACAATGAGCAGTTCTTC. Its protein is CASSLLPENYNEQFF.

V usage is TRBV5-8 and J usage is TRBJ1-2; 8 bases are a match to TRBD1. V gave up 4 bases and J gave up 4 bases; unmatched junction bases: 15. Germline CDR1 is SGHTS and CDR2 is YDEGEE. The CDR3 is made up of 17 amino acids. The CDR3 reads CASSHGTGTLASYGYTF. CDR3 sequence (DNA): TGTGCCAGCAGCCATGGGACAGGCACGTTGGCCTCCTATGGCTACACCTTC.